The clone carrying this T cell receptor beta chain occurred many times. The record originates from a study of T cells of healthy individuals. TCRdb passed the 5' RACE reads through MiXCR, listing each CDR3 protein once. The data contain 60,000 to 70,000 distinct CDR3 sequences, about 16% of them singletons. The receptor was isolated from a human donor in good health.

The DNA of the CDR3 is TGTGCCAGCAGGACGGCAGGGAGCCTCCTTCAGTACTTC. Protein sequence: CASRTAGSLLQYF. The rearrangement uses TRBV6-2 or TRBV6-3 and TRBJ2-4; possibly TRBD1 or TRBD2 for D (5 bases each). The germline CDR1 and CDR2 sequences are MNHEY and SVGEGT. There are 13 residues in the CDR3. Trimming stripped 6 bases from V and 11 bases from J, with 17 bases between.